This TCR beta chain was sequenced in a study of T cells in Graves' hyperthyroidism and ophthalmopathy. This clonotype appeared many times. CDR1 MDHEN and CDR2 SYDVKM come from the germline V gene. The CDR3 has 16 residues. J lost 8 bases, V lost 2 bases, and 8 bases had no gene match. It was RNA transcripts that yielded the amplified TCR beta CDR3 regions. During a first-round RT-PCR of the TCR CDR3, the HTBI primer set was used. TCRdb used MiXCR to reprocess the multiplex PCR reads, holding one entry per CDR3 protein. The sample has hundreds of thousands of distinct CDR3 sequences, about 16% seen once; the top ten hold 3.8%. In patients aged 18 to 65, hyperthyroidism was newly diagnosed, with duration under 2 months.

The chain recombines TRBV28 with TRBJ2-3; TRBD1 aligns across 12 bases. The receptor's source is a woman aged 25 to 39 with Graves' hyperthyroidism. Sequenced input: blood. The chain's CDR3 is CASSLSGTGGYGTQYF. The CDR3 nucleotides read TGTGCCAGCAGTTTAAGTGGGACAGGGGGCTACGGTACGCAGTATTTT.